Detailed here is one T cell receptor (beta chain). Original processing methods: Researchers report that nucleated cell counts were estimated from reference gene primer amplification. Assay: immunoSEQ multiplex PCR; the TCRdb copy retains only in-frame clones and omits some. For V, J and clone size, that table is used; D and trimming come from the DNA. The sample includes 150,000 to 200,000 clones, approximately 91% of them seen just once. The data originate from a study of blood T cell repertoires in COVID-19. Study summary: Some COVID-19 samples were acute and others convalescent; all came from the United States, Italy and Spain. Sources were T cells, B-cell-depleted T cells, or PBMCs; the material itself was cDNA or gDNA.

V shed 1 base and J 6 bases; nucleotides not matched to a gene: 8. Germline loops: CDR1 LGHDT, CDR2 YNNKEL (reference sequence). The CDR3 contains 18 residues. Input material: peripheral blood. The TCR originated in a man between 18 and 35 years old with acute or convalescent COVID-19. The J gene is TRBJ2-2, the V gene TRBV3-1 (or the pseudogene TRBV3-2); 13 bases map to TRBD2. As DNA, the CDR3 is TGTGCCAGCAGCCAAGGGCAAAGGACTAGCGGGGGCCCCGGGGAGCTGTTTTTT. Residues: CASSQGQRTSGGPGELFF.